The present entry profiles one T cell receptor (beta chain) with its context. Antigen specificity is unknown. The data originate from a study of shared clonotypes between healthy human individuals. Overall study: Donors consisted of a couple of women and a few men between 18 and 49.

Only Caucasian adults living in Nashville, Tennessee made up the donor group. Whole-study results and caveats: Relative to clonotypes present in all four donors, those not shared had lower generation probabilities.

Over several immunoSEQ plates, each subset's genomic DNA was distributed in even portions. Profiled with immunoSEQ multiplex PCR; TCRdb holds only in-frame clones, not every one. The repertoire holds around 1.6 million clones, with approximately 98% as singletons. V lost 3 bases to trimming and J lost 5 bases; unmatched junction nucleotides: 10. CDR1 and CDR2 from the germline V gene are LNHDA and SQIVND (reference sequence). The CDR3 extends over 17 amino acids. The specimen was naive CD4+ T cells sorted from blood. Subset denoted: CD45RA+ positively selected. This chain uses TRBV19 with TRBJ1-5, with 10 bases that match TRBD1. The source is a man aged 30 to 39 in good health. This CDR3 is CASSMELTTGGYQPQHF. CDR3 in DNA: TGTGCCAGTAGTATGGAACTTACGACAGGGGGCTATCAGCCCCAGCATTTT.